This TCR beta chain was identified during a study of regulatory T cells in long-lasting Graves disease. Findings of the study overall: TCR diversity was lower in persistent Graves' patients than in newly diagnosed ones.

Time point specified: newly diagnosed GD, antithyroid drugs for less than 3 months. RNA from PBMCs was the source of the TCR library. V was clipped by 1 base and J by 3 bases, with 10 bases between them. The CDR3 runs to 14 residues. The table lists this clonotype with many counts. Antigen: not known. Building of the TCR beta libraries involved iRepertoire HTBI primers and Arm-PCR of CDR3 regions. TCRdb analysed the multiplex PCR reads with MiXCR anew, one entry per CDR3 protein. Among around 480,000 distinct CDR3 sequences, about 16% were seen once, and the ten largest hold around 25%. The data also belong to a second study, concerning T cells in Graves' hyperthyroidism and ophthalmopathy. That investigation notes: In the blood, most expanded thyroid clonotypes above 0.001 appeared as well.

The chain joins TRBV12-3 or TRBV12-4 to TRBJ2-7; tentative D call: TRBD2 (7 bases). The starting material was peripheral blood mononuclear cells (PBMCs), obtained at new diagnosis, from a patient treated with antithyroid drugs. This clonotype originated in a woman aged 35-60 years with Graves disease. The CDR3 sequence is CASSLDGGLYEQYF. As DNA, the CDR3 is TGTGCCAGCAGTTTAGACGGGGGGCTCTACGAGCAGTACTTC.